This TCR beta chain stems from a study of PD-1 blockade in classical Hodgkin lymphoma. V was pared by 5 bases and J by 6 bases, with 11 bases between. The CDR3 is made up of 12 amino acids. Looked up from germline, CDR1 is SGHTA and CDR2 is FQGTGA. This clone has a single count. Each patient's relapse followed autologous stem cell transplantation, and brentuximab vedotin exposure varied. Sequenced by immunoSEQ multiplex PCR; TCRdb stores in-frame clones only, minus some. The sample records around 30,000 clones, roughly two thirds being singletons. The source is a human donor with classical Hodgkin lymphoma. The V and J genes are TRBV7-3 and TRBJ2-7; the D is unclear. Source: peripheral blood mononuclear cells (PBMCs), taken before the second cycle of nivolumab. The CDR3 here is CASSPLGIEQYF. In nucleotides, the CDR3 is TGTGCCAGCAGCCCGTTAGGGATCGAGCAGTACTTC.